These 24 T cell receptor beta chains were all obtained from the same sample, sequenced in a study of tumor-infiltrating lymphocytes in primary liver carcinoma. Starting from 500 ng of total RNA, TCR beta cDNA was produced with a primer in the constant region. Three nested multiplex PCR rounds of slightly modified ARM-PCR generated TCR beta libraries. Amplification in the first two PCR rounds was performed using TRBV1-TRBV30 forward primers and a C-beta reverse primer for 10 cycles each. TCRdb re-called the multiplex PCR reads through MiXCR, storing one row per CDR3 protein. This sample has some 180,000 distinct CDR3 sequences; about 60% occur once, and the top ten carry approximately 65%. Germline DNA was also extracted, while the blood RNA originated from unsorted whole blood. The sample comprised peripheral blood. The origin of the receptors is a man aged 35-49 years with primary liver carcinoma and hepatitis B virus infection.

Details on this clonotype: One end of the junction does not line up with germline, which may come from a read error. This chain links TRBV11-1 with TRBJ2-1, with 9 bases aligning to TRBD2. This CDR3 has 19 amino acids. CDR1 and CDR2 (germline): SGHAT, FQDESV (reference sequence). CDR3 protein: CASSLDKREALSSYNERFF. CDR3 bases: TGTGCTAGCAGCTTAGATAAGCGGGAGGCGTTAAGCTCCTACAATGAGCGGTTCTTC.

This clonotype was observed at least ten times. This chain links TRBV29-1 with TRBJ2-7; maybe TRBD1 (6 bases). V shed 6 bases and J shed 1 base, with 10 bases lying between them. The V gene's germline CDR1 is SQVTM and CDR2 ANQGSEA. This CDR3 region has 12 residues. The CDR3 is CSVHRESYEQYF. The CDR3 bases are TGCAGCGTACACAGGGAATCCTACGAGCAGTACTTC.

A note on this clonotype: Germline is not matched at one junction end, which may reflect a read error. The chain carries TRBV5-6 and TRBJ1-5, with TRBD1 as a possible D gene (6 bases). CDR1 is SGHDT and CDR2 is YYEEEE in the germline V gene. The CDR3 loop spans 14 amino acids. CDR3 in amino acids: CASSWWGANQPQHF. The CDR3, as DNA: TGTGCCAGCAGCTGGTGGGGGGCAAATCAACCCCAGCATTTT.

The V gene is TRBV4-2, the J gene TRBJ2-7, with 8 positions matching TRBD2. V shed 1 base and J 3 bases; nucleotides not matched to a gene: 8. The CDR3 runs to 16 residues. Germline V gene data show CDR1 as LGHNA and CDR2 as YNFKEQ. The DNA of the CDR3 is TGTGCCAGCAGCCAAGGGGTCGGGACTAGGCTCTACGAGCAGTACTTC. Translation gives CASSQGVGTRLYEQYF.

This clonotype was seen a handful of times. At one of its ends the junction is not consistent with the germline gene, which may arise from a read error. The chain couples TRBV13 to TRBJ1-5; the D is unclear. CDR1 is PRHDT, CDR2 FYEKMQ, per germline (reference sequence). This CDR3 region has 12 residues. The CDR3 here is CASSLGNQPQHF. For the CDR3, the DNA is TGTGCCAGCAGCTTGGGCAACCAGCCCCAGCATTTT. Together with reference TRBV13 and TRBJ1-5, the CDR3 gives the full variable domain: AAGVIQSPRHLIKEKRETATLKCYPIPRHDTVYWYQQGPGQDPQFLISFYEKMQSDKGSIPDRFSAQQFSDYHSELNMSSLELGDSALYFCASSLGNQPQHFGDGTRLSIL.

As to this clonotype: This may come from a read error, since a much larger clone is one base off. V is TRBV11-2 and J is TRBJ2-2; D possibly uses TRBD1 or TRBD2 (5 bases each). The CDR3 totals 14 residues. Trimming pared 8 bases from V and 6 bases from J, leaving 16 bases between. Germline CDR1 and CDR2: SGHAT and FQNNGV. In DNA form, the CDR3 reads TGTGCCAGCGCGGTCGGGGCGCACGCCGGGGAGCTGTTTTTT. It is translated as CASAVGAHAGELFF. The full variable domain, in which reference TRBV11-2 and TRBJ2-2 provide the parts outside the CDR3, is EAGVAQSPRYKIIEKRQSVAFWCNPISGHATLYWYQQILGQGPKLLIQFQNNGVVDDSQLPKDRFSAERLKGVDSTLKIQPAKLEDSAVYLCASAVGAHAGELFFGEGSRLTVL.

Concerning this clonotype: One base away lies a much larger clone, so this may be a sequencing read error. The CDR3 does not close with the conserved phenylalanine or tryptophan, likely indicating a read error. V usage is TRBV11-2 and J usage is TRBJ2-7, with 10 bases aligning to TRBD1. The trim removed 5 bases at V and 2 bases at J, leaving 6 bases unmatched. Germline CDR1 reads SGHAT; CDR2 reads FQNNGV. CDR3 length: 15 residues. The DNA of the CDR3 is TGTGCCAGCAGCCCCCGGGACAGGGGCCCCTACGAGCAGTACCTC. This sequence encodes CASSPRDRGPYEQYL.

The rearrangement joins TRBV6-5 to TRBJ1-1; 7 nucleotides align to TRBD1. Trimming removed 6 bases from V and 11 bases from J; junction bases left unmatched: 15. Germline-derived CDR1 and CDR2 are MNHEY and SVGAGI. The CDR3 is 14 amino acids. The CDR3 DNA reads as TGTGCCAGCAGATCGACAGGGCGAACGAACAGGGCTTTCTTT. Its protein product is CASRSTGRTNRAFF.

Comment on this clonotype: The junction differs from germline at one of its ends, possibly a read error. The CDR3 DNA is TGCAGCGCCGGGACAGGGCCCCTTAACTATGGCTACATCTTC. Its translation: CSAGTGPLNYGYIF. The rearrangement links TRBV29-1 to TRBJ1-2, with 9 bases that match TRBD1. There are 14 residues in the CDR3. Germline V gene lookup returns CDR1 SQVTM and CDR2 ANQGSEA.

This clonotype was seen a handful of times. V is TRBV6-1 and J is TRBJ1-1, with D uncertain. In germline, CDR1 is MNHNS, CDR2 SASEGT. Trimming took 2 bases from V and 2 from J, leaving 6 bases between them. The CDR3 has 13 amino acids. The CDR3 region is CASSELQNTEAFF. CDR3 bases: TGTGCCAGCAGTGAACTACAAAACACTGAAGCTTTCTTT.

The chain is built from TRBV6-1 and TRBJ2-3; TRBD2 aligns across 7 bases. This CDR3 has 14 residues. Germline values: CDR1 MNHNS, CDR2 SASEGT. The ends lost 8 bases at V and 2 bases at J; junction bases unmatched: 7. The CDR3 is CASSGGSLTDTQYF. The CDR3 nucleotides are TGTGCCAGCTCGGGCGGGAGCCTCACAGATACGCAGTATTTT.

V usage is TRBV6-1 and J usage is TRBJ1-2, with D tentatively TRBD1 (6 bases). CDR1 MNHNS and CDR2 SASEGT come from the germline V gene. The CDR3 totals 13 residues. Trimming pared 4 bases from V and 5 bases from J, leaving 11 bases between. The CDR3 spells CASSGKGDYGYTF. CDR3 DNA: TGTGCCAGCAGTGGGAAGGGGGATTATGGCTACACCTTC.

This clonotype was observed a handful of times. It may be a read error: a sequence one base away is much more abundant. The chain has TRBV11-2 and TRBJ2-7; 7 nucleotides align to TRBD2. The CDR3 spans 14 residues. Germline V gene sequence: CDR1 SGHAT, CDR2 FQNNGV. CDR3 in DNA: TGTGTCAGCAGCTTAGCTGGGTCGGGGGGCGAGCAGTACTTC. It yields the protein CVSSLAGSGGEQYF.

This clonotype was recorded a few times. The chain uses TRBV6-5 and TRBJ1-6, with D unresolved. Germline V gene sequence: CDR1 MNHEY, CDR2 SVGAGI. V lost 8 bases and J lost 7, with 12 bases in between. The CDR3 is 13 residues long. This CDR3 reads CASAGRGNSPLHF. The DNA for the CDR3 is TGTGCCAGCGCGGGAAGAGGGAATTCACCCCTCCACTTT.

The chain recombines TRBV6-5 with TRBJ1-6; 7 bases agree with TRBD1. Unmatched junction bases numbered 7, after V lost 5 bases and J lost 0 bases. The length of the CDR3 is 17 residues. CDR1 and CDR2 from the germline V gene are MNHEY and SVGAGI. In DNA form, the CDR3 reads TGTGCCAGCAGTCGGACAGGCACAAGCTCCTATAATTCACCCCTCCACTTT. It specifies CASSRTGTSSYNSPLHF.

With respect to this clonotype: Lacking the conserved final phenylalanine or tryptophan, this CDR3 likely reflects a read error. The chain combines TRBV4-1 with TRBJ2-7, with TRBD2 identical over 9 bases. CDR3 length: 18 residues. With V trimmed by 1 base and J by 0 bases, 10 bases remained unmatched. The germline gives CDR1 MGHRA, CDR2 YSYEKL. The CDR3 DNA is TGCGCCAGCAGCCAAGCGGGGGGTACTAGCGGGTTCTCCTACGAGCAGTACTCC. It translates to CASSQAGGTSGFSYEQYS.

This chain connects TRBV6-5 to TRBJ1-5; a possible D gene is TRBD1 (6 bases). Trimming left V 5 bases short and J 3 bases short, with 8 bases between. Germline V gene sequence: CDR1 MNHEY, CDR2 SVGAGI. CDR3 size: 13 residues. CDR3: CASSGTFNQPQHF. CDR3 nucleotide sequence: TGTGCCAGCAGTGGGACATTCAATCAGCCCCAGCATTTT.

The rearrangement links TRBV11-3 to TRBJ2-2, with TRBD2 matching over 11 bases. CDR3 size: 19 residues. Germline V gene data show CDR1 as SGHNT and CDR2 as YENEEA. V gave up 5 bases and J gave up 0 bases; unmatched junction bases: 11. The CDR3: CASSALAGGPFPNTGELFF. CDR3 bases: TGTGCCAGCAGCGCGTTAGCGGGAGGGCCCTTTCCGAACACCGGGGAGCTGTTTTTT. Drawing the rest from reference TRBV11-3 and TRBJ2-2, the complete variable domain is EAGVVQSPRYKIIEKKQPVAFWCNPISGHNTLYWYLQNLGQGPELLIRYENEEAVDDSQLPKDRFSAERLKGVDSTLKIQPAELGDSAVYLCASSALAGGPFPNTGELFFGEGSRLTVL.

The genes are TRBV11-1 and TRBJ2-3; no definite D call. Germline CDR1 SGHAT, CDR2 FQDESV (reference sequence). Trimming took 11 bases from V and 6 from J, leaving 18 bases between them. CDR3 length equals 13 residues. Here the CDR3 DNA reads TGTGCCGGCACCCCCCTAGTCGAGGATACGCAGTATTTT. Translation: CAGTPLVEDTQYF.

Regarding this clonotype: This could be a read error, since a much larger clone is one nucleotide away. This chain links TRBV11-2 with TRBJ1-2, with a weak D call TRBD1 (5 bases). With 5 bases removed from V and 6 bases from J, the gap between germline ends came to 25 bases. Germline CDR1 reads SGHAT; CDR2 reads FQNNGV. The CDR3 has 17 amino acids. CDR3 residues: CASSPVIPTWGNNGYTF. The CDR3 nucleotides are TGTGCCAGCAGCCCAGTCATCCCCACATGGGGCAATAATGGCTACACCTTC.

DNA for the CDR3: TGTGCCAGCAGTTTAGTAGCTGGTGATAATTCACCCCTCCACTTT. It specifies CASSLVAGDNSPLHF. The chain recombines TRBV12-3 or TRBV12-4 with TRBJ1-6; no clear D gene. The CDR3 contains 15 residues. V was clipped by 1 base and J by 5 bases, with 9 bases between them.

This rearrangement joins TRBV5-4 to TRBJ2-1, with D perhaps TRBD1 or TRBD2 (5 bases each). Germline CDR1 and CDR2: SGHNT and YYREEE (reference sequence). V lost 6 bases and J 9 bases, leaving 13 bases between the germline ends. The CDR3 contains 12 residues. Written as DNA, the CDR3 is TGTGCCAGCACAAAGCCGGGGCTTGAGCAGTTCTTC. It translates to CASTKPGLEQFF.

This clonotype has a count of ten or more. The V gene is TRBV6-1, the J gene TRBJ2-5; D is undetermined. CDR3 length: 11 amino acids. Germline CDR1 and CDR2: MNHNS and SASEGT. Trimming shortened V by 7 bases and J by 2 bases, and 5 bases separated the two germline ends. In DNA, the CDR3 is TGTGCCAGCACCATTCAAGAGACCCAGTACTTC. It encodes CASTIQETQYF.

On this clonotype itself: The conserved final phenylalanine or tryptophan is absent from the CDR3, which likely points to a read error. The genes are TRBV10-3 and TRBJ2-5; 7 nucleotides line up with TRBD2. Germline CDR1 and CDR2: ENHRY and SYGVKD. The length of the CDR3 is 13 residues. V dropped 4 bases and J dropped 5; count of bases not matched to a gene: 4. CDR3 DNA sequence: TGTGCCATCAGTGCGGGGGGATTGGAGACCCAGTACTCC. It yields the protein CAISAGGLETQYS.